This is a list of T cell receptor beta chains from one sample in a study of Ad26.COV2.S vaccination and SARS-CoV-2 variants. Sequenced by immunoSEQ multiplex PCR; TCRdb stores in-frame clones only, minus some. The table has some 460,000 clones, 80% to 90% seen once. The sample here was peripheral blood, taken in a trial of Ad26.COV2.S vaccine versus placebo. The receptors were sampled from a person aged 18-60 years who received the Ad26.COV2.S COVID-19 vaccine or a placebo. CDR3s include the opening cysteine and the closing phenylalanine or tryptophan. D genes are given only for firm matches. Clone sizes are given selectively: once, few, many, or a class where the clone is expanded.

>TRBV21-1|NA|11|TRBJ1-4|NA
TGTGCCAGCAGACAGGGGCGGAAACTGTTTTTT
CASRQGRKLFF
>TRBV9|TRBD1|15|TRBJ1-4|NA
TGTGCCAGCAGCATAACAGGGGCCCCTAATGAAAAACTGTTTTTT
CASSITGAPNEKLFF
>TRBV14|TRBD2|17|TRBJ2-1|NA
TGTGCCAGCAGCCAGGTTCGACTAGCGGGATTCAACAATGAGCAGTTCTTC
CASSQVRLAGFNNEQFF
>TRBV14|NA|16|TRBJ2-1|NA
TGTGCCAGCAGCCAGGGGGTGGGGGTCTCCTACAATGAGCAGTTCTTC
CASSQGVGVSYNEQFF
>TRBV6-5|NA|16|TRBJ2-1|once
TGTGCCAGCAGTTACTCCTTGGGGGGAACCTACAATGAGCAGTTCTTC
CASSYSLGGTYNEQFF
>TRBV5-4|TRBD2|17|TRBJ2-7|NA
TGTGCCAGCAGCTTCGCAGGGGGTAGCGGGGGCTCCAGCGAGCAGTACTTC
CASSFAGGSGGSSEQYF
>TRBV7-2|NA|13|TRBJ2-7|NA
TGTGCCAGCAGCCTACCAGGGTTTCTCGGGCAGTACTTC
CASSLPGFLGQYF
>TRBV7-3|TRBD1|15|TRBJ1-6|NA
TGTGCCAGCAGCCGGGGGACAGGGGCTGGGTCACCCCTCCACTTT
CASSRGTGAGSPLHF
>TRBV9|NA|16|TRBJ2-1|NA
TGTGCCAGCAGCACCACCGGGACGACTTTCCTATATGAGCAGTTCTTC
CASSTTGTTFLYEQFF
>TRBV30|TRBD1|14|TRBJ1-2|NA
TGTGCCTGGAGTGTACTCGGGACAGGGTTTGGCTACACCTTC
CAWSVLGTGFGYTF
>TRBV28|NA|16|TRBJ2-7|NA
TGTGCCAGCAGTTTAAACGGCCTAGGGGGCTCCTACGAGCAGTACTTC
CASSLNGLGGSYEQYF
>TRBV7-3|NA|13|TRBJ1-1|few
TGTGCCAGCAGCTTACAGGGAAACACTGAAGCTTTCTTT
CASSLQGNTEAFF
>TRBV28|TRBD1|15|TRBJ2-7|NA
TGTGCCAGCAGTCCTCGGACAGGGTCGGACTACGAGCAGTACTTC
CASSPRTGSDYEQYF
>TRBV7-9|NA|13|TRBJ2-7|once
TGTGCCAGCAGCCCGAGGGGCCCGGACGAGCAGTACTTC
CASSPRGPDEQYF
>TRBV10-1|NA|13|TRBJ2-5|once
TGCGCCAGCAGTGAGCGGCAGAAAGAGACCCAGTACTTC
CASSERQKETQYF
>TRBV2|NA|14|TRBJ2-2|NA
TGTGCCAGCAGTGAAGGCAAGCACACCGGGGAGCTGTTTTTT
CASSEGKHTGELFF
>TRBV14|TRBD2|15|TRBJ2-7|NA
TGTGCCAGCAGCCAAGATCTAGCGGAGTCCTACGAGCAGTACTTC
CASSQDLAESYEQYF